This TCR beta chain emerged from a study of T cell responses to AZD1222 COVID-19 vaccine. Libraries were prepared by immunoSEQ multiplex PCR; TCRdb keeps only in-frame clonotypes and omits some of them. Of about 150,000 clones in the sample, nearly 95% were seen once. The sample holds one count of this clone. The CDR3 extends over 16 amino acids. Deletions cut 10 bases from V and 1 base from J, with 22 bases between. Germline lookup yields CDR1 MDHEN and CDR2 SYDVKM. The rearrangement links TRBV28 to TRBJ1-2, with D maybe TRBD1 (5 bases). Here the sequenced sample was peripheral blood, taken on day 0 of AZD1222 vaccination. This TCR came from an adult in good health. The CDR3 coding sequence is TGTGCCACCGCACCCATCCTTGGGACGGTTAACTATGGCTACACCTTC. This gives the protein CATAPILGTVNYGYTF.